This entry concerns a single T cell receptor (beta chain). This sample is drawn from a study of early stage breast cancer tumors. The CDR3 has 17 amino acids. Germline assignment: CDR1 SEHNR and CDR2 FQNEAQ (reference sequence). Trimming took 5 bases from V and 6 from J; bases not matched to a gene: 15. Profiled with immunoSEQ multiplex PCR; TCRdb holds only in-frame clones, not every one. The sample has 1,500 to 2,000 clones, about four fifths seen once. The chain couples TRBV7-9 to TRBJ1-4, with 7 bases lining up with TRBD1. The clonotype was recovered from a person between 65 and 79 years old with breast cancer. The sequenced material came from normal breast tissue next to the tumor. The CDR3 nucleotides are TGTGCCAGCAGCCGCGGGACAGCCGGCCAGGGGGATGAAAAACTGTTTTTT. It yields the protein CASSRGTAGQGDEKLFF.